Given below is one T cell receptor (beta chain) in context. This entry belongs to a study of T cells in Graves' hyperthyroidism and ophthalmopathy. Amplified regions were TCR beta CDR3 sequences from RNA transcripts. The primer set for the first-round RT-PCR of the TCR CDR3 was HTBI. Each CDR3 protein is one row after TCRdb ran MiXCR on the multiplex PCR reads. Altogether a few hundred thousand distinct CDR3 sequences are present, more than 45% being singletons, with the ten largest covering about 8.3%. The V gene's germline CDR1 is SGHVS and CDR2 FNYEAQ. The CDR3 totals 20 residues. With V trimmed by 5 bases and J by 7 bases, 21 bases remained unmatched.

This clonotype was sampled from a young woman with Graves' hyperthyroidism. The rearrangement joins TRBV7-6 to TRBJ2-7; 15 nucleotides align to TRBD2. The sample was peripheral blood or thyroid tissue (not recorded which). The CDR3, as DNA: TGTGCCAGCAGCCCTCCAGGGACTAGCGGGAGGCTTTCCTCCTACAATGAGCAGTACTTC. Protein sequence: CASSPPGTSGRLSSYNEQYF.